The 17 T cell receptor beta chains reported below all come from one sample, sequenced in a study of post-analysis software for immune sequencing data. Study-wide findings and caveats: Relative to controls, patients had about five TRBV segments at higher frequency, with TRBV5-6, TRBV5-1 and TRBV20-1 among these.

Unique molecular identifiers were present in the TCR beta cDNA libraries. TCRdb re-called the PCR reads with MiXCR, one entry per CDR3 protein. The data hold about 770,000 distinct CDR3 sequences, with about 43% observed a single time. For these receptors, no antigen is known. The sequenced sample was blood. All receptors derive from a girl between 10 and 17 years old with multiple sclerosis.

This clonotype was picked up a small number of times. The chain couples TRBV6-5 to TRBJ2-7; unclear D gene. Trimming pared 1 base from V and 4 bases from J, leaving 20 bases between. CDR1 is MNHEY and CDR2 is SVGAGI in the germline V gene. The CDR3 is made up of 17 amino acids. DNA of the CDR3: TGTGCCAGCAGTTACTTCAAGTCAGGACGGATGGGTTACGAGCAGTACTTC. Protein: CASSYFKSGRMGYEQYF.

The CDR3 loop reads CSVGRENYGYTF. CDR3 nucleotides: TGCAGCGTTGGAAGGGAGAACTATGGCTACACCTTC. The chain couples TRBV29-1 to TRBJ1-2, with no clear D. Per germline, CDR1 SQVTM and CDR2 ANQGSEA. V was pared by 4 bases and J by 2 bases, with 8 bases between. This CDR3 is 12 amino acids long.

V is TRBV7-3 and J is TRBJ2-2, with D possibly matching TRBD1 (6 bases). CDR3 length: 14 amino acids. Germline CDR1 and CDR2: SGHTA and FQGTGA. Deletions cut 0 bases from V and 9 bases from J, with 11 bases between. The CDR3 nucleotides read TGTGCCAGCAGCTTAACAGGGGGTGGACGGGAGCTGTTTTTT. It encodes CASSLTGGGRELFF.

This clonotype was counted only a few times. The CDR3: CASSLYGGSYEQYF. The DNA of the CDR3 is TGTGCCAGCAGTTTATATGGTGGCTCCTACGAGCAGTACTTC. The rearrangement links TRBV27 to TRBJ2-7; unclear D gene. The V end was cut by 1 base, the J end by 0 bases, with 7 bases between. The CDR3 has 14 amino acids. Germline assignment: CDR1 MNHEY and CDR2 SMNVEV (reference sequence).

Only one count was recorded for this clonotype. The gene calls are TRBV28 and TRBJ2-1; TRBD1 might be the D (5 bases). The better agreement between TRBJ2-7 and the DNA end casts doubt on the J call. This CDR3 has 14 residues. The germline gives CDR1 MDHEN, CDR2 SYDVKM. The CDR3 nucleotides read TGTGCCAGCAGCCCCATACAGGACCCCTGCGAGCAGTACTTC. Encoded protein: CASSPIQDPCEQYF.

This clonotype was seen just once. V and J are TRBV20-1 and TRBJ2-3, with D unresolved. Germline V gene data show CDR1 as DFQATT and CDR2 as SNEGSKA (reference sequence). The CDR3 is made up of 14 amino acids. V lost 5 bases and J lost 2, with 14 bases in between. The CDR3 is CSAPGRPVTDTQYF. In DNA, the CDR3 is TGCAGTGCTCCCGGGCGCCCGGTCACAGATACGCAGTATTTT.

This chain joins TRBV7-2 and TRBJ2-1; a weak D match, TRBD2 (7 bases). The CDR3 loop spans 12 amino acids. With 1 base removed from V and 13 bases from J, the gap between germline ends came to 11 bases. Germline values: CDR1 SGHTA, CDR2 FQGNSA. DNA of the CDR3: TGTGCCAGCAGCTTAGACGCGGGGGCCCAGTTCTTC. Protein product: CASSLDAGAQFF.

The chain joins TRBV5-1 to TRBJ2-7, with D maybe TRBD2 (5 bases). The ends were cut back, 0 bases at V and 2 bases at J, with 15 bases in the middle. CDR3 size: 16 residues. The germline V gene encodes CDR1 SGHRS and CDR2 YFSETQ. CDR3 DNA sequence: TGCGCCAGCAGCTTGGCCCCGCAGGAGCGGACCTACGAGCAGTACTTC. Translated, it gives CASSLAPQERTYEQYF. Combining the CDR3 with reference TRBV5-1 and TRBJ2-7 gives the whole variable domain KAGVTQTPRYLIKTRGQQVTLSCSPISGHRSVSWYQQTPGQGLQFLFEYFSETQRNKGNFPGRFSGRQFSNSRSEMNVSTLELGDSALYLCASSLAPQERTYEQYFGPGTRLTVT.

In its sample, this clonotype was seen many times. The chain employs TRBV20-1 and TRBJ2-5, with D perhaps TRBD2 (7 bases). CDR3 size: 12 residues. Trimming shortened V by 6 bases and J by 7 bases, and 15 bases separated the two germline ends. Germline lookup yields CDR1 DFQATT and CDR2 SNEGSKA (reference sequence). CDR3 DNA: TGCAGTGCCCAGTGGGGGGGCGCGACCCAGTACTTC. Its protein product is CSAQWGGATQYF.

The rearrangement uses TRBV6-1 and TRBJ2-5, with 7 bases lining up with TRBD2. The germline gives CDR1 MNHNS, CDR2 SASEGT. V trimming: 4 bases; J trimming: 3 bases; junction bases outside the gene matches: 17. This CDR3 is 18 amino acids long. The CDR3 nucleotides are TGTGCCAGCAGTGGGGGGACTAACGAGCCTCGTAAGAAAGAGACCCAGTACTTC. Its protein is CASSGGTNEPRKKETQYF.

This clonotype was detected only a few times. The chain couples TRBV6-5 to TRBJ2-1; 10 positions match TRBD2. The CDR3 is 17 residues long. J was trimmed by 3 bases and V by 0 bases; bases with no gene match: 5. Germline V gene data show CDR1 as MNHEY and CDR2 as SVGAGI. CDR3 region: CASSYSSGTSDYNEQFF. In DNA, the CDR3 is TGTGCCAGCAGTTACTCGTCGGGGACTAGCGACTACAATGAGCAGTTCTTC.

This clonotype occurred a few times. The chain couples TRBV9 to TRBJ2-6; the match to TRBD1 covers 7 bases. CDR1 is SGDLS, CDR2 YYNGEE, per germline. The CDR3 is 17 amino acids. V was clipped by 2 bases and J by 0 bases; unmatched bases: 5. This CDR3 is CASSVGDSYSGANVLTF. CDR3 nucleotides: TGTGCCAGCAGCGTGGGGGACAGCTACTCTGGGGCCAACGTCCTGACTTTC.

The chain links TRBV7-2 to TRBJ2-6, with TRBD1 as a possible D gene (6 bases). Trimming removed 3 bases from V and 4 bases from J, with 16 bases in between. Germline V gene data show CDR1 as SGHTA and CDR2 as FQGNSA. CDR3 length: 17 residues. The CDR3 nucleotides are TGTGCCAGCAGCTTCCGGGACAAACTGTCAGGGGCCAACGTCCTGACTTTC. Its translation is CASSFRDKLSGANVLTF. The variable domain in full, completed from reference TRBV7-2 and TRBJ2-6, reads GAGVSQSPSNKVTEKGKDVELRCDPISGHTALYWYRQSLGQGLEFLIYFQGNSAPDKSGLPSDRFSAERTGGSVSTLTIQRTQQEDSAVYLCASSFRDKLSGANVLTFGAGSRLTVL.

The rearrangement uses TRBV12-3 or TRBV12-4 and TRBJ2-1; the match to TRBD1 covers 9 bases. This CDR3 comprises 15 residues. J gave up 7 bases and V 5 bases, and 9 bases lay outside the gene matches. The DNA of the CDR3 is TGTGCCAGCAGTATCAACACAGGGGGCGTAAATGAGCAGTTCTTC. Residues: CASSINTGGVNEQFF.

This clonotype has just a few counts. The V gene is TRBV15, the J gene TRBJ2-5; 8 bases match TRBD1. The CDR3 totals 17 residues. V dropped 4 bases and J dropped 3; count of bases not matched to a gene: 13. CDR1 is LNHNV and CDR2 is YYDKDF in the germline V gene (reference sequence). The CDR3 DNA reads TGTGCCACCAGCAACTACTTCGGACAGGGCATCGAAGAGACCCAGTACTTC. This translates into CATSNYFGQGIEETQYF.

The chain uses TRBV5-1 and TRBJ2-5, with a weak D call TRBD1 (6 bases). The J call may be mistaken, given a closer DNA end match to TRBJ2-7. This CDR3 has 16 amino acids. The germline CDR1 and CDR2 sequences are SGHRS and YFSETQ. The CDR3 reads CASTDRPGQLGDEQYF. The DNA for the CDR3 is TGCGCCAGCACGGACCGTCCGGGACAACTTGGCGACGAGCAGTACTTC.

This chain joins TRBV12-3 or TRBV12-4 and TRBJ2-4, with 7 bases aligning to TRBD2. J gave up 0 bases and V 8 bases, and 13 bases lay outside the gene matches. This CDR3 is built from 17 residues. DNA for the CDR3: TGTGCCAGCGGGGGGAGGGCCGCACTTCTAGCCAAAAACATTCAGTACTTC. It translates to CASGGRAALLAKNIQYF.